A selection of T cell receptor beta chains follows, all from one sample in a study of shared clonotypes between healthy human individuals. This table comes from immunoSEQ multiplex PCR, and its TCRdb copy is limited to in-frame clones, with some not included. The table lists 2,500,000 or so clones, over 85% of them singletons. The sequencing sample was made of naive CD4+ T cells sorted from blood. These receptors all stem from a man younger than 30 in good health. The CDR3 runs from the conserved cysteine through the conserved F or W. The D gene is left open where the match is weak. Only some rows state a clone size, as once, few, many or a class for expanded clones.

>TRBJ1-1|-|TRBV11-3|-
CASSRGGTEAFF
TGTGCCAGCAGCCGAGGGGGTACTGAAGCTTTCTTT
>TRBJ1-1|-|TRBV19|TRBD1
CASSIRTGVVNTEAFF
TGTGCCAGTAGTATACGGACAGGGGTTGTGAACACTGAAGCTTTCTTT
>TRBJ2-1|-|TRBV21-1|-
CASRAPGNNEQFF
TGTGCCAGCAGGGCCCCAGGGAACAATGAGCAGTTCTTC
>TRBJ1-1|-|TRBV5-1|-
CASSLRGLIGGTEAFF
TGCGCCAGCAGCTTGAGGGGTCTCATAGGAGGCACTGAAGCTTTCTTT
>TRBJ2-2|-|TRBV10-2|TRBD2
CASSDPRGLAGDTGELFF
TGCGCCAGCAGTGACCCGAGAGGACTAGCGGGAGACACCGGGGAGCTGTTTTTT
>TRBJ2-5|-|TRBV18|-
CASSPPGRGETQYF
TGTGCCAGCTCACCACCCGGCAGGGGCGAGACCCAGTACTTC
>TRBJ1-5|-|TRBV28|-
CASSTSTGIKDQPQHF
-
>TRBJ1-2|-|TRBV5-1|TRBD1
CASSPGQGAHYGYTF
TGCGCCAGCAGCCCGGGACAGGGGGCCCACTATGGCTACACCTTC
>TRBJ2-7|-|TRBV5-1|TRBD2
CASSDPGRGSYEQYF
TGCGCCAGCAGCGACCCAGGGAGGGGTAGCTACGAGCAGTACTTC
>TRBJ2-3|-|TRBV30|-
CAWGSGGDTQYF
TGTGCCTGGGGTAGCGGTGGAGATACGCAGTATTTT
>TRBJ2-7|once|TRBV30|-
CAWTRSYEQYF
TGTGCCTGGACGAGGTCCTACGAGCAGTACTTC
>TRBJ1-1|-|TRBV6-6|TRBD1
CASSRQGGNTEAFF
TGTGCCAGCAGCCGACAGGGAGGGAACACTGAAGCTTTCTTT
>TRBJ1-2|-|TRBV28|-
CATGEPGGYTF
TGTGCCACCGGGGAGCCAGGAGGCTACACCTTC
>TRBJ1-2|-|TRBV4-1|-
CASSQIVWVAGLNYGYTF
TGCGCCAGCAGCCAAATTGTTTGGGTTGCAGGTTTAAACTATGGCTACACCTTC
>TRBJ2-1|-|TRBV5-4|TRBD2
CASSRTGGDNEQFF
TGTGCCAGCAGCCGAACGGGGGGGGACAATGAGCAGTTCTTC
>TRBJ1-4|-|TRBV7-2|-
CASSPTAATNEKLFF
TGTGCCAGCAGCCCGACAGCTGCAACTAATGAAAAACTGTTTTTT
>TRBJ2-7|once|TRBV5-1|TRBD1
CASSSGTGGNEQYF
TGCGCCAGCAGCTCCGGGACAGGCGGAAACGAGCAGTACTTC
>TRBJ2-5|-|TRBV6-5|-
CASSYGASQETQYF
TGTGCCAGCAGTTACGGTGCCAGCCAAGAGACCCAGTACTTC
>TRBJ2-7|-|TRBV4-1|TRBD1
CASSQTGGQGKIEQYF
TGCGCCAGCAGCCAGACAGGGGGACAGGGGAAAATCGAGCAGTACTTC
>TRBJ1-3|-|TRBV5-4|-
CASSLEGRRTNTIYF
TGTGCCAGCAGCTTGGAAGGGAGGCGGACAAACACCATATATTTT
>TRBJ2-2|once|TRBV19|-
CASGEEGLTGELFF
TGTGCCAGTGGGGAGGAGGGATTAACCGGGGAGCTGTTTTTT
>TRBJ2-1|-|TRBV6-5|-
CASTGFGEQFF
TGTGCCAGTACAGGGTTTGGAGAGCAGTTCTTC
>TRBJ2-1|-|TRBV6-5|TRBD1
CASSYLDRGGEQFF
TGTGCCAGCAGTTACCTAGACAGGGGTGGTGAGCAGTTCTTC
>TRBJ2-3|-|TRBV7-2|TRBD1
CASTVDRGALGTQYF
TGTGCCAGCACCGTGGACAGGGGCGCCTTGGGTACGCAGTATTTT
>TRBJ1-4|-|TRBV28|-
CASSLGGGYNEKLFF
TGTGCCAGCAGTTTAGGAGGGGGTTATAATGAAAAACTGTTTTTT
>TRBJ2-5|-|TRBV5-6|TRBD1
CASSSDRGETQYF
TGTGCCAGCAGTTCGGACAGGGGAGAGACCCAGTACTTC
>TRBJ2-6|-|TRBV9|-
CASSPGGVPGGTLGANVLTF
TGTGCCAGCAGCCCCGGTGGTGTGCCGGGTGGAACTCTGGGGGCCAACGTCCTGACTTTC
>TRBJ2-2|-|TRBV29-1|TRBD2
CSVAVAGGTGELFF
TGCAGCGTTGCAGTAGCGGGGGGCACCGGGGAGCTGTTTTTT
>TRBJ1-3|-|TRBV10-3|TRBD1
CAISESDRVSGNTIYF
TGTGCCATCAGTGAGTCGGACAGGGTATCTGGAAACACCATATATTTT
>TRBJ2-3|-|TRBV7-2|-
CASSRRLVILTDTQYF
TGTGCCAGCAGCCGCAGACTAGTGATACTAACAGATACGCAGTATTTT
>TRBJ1-3|-|TRBV11-2|-
CASSFWGPGNTIYF
TGTGCCAGCAGCTTCTGGGGTCCCGGAAACACCATATATTTT
>TRBJ1-1|-|TRBV30|-
CAWSPPFAVNTEAFF
TGTGCCTGGAGTCCCCCCTTTGCAGTTAACACTGAAGCTTTCTTT
>TRBJ2-5|-|TRBV6-1|-
CASTGRVPRTQYF
TGTGCCAGCACCGGCCGGGTACCAAGGACCCAGTACTTC
>TRBJ2-2|once|TRBV27|TRBD2
CASSLLAGVRTGELFF
TGTGCCAGCAGTTTACTAGCGGGAGTTCGCACCGGGGAGCTGTTTTTT
>TRBJ2-1|-|TRBV6-5|-
CASSYSPVHEQFF
TGTGCCAGCAGTTACTCGCCGGTACATGAGCAGTTCTTC
>TRBJ2-4|-|TRBV5-1|-
CASSAAGAKNIQYF
TGCGCCAGCAGCGCGGCGGGAGCCAAAAACATTCAGTACTTC
>TRBJ1-5|few|TRBV6-6|-
CASSYGNQPQHF
TGTGCCAGCAGTTACGGGAATCAGCCCCAGCATTTT
>TRBJ2-3|-|TRBV25-1|-
CASSARGGPDTQYF
TGTGCCAGCAGTGCGAGAGGGGGGCCAGATACGCAGTATTTT
>TRBJ1-3|-|TRBV20-1|-
CSVQNRDTIYF
TGCAGTGTCCAGAACCGGGACACCATATATTTT
>TRBJ2-5|-|TRBV9|TRBD1
CASSANRGRPEETQYF
TGTGCCAGCAGCGCCAACAGGGGGCGCCCCGAAGAGACCCAGTACTTC
>TRBJ1-1|-|TRBV7-9|TRBD1
CASSLAGTRGPEAFF
TGTGCCAGCAGCTTAGCAGGGACTAGGGGGCCTGAAGCTTTCTTT
>TRBJ1-2|-|TRBV7-2|-
CASSFGGSVYGYTF
TGTGCCAGCAGCTTCGGGGGGTCTGTCTATGGCTACACCTTC
>TRBJ2-3|-|TRBV2|TRBD2
CASRAGVSTDTQYF
TGTGCCAGCAGAGCGGGAGTGAGCACAGATACGCAGTATTTT
>TRBJ1-2|-|TRBV19|TRBD1
CASTPLLETGWYGYTF
TGTGCCAGTACCCCGTTACTTGAGACAGGGTGGTATGGCTACACCTTC
>TRBJ2-7|once|TRBV28|-
CASTGAGLPNEQYF
TGTGCCAGCACCGGAGCAGGACTACCGAACGAGCAGTACTTC